These T cell receptor beta chains were read from a single sample in a study of T cell responses to AZD1222 COVID-19 vaccine. Using immunoSEQ multiplex PCR, the repertoire was profiled, and TCRdb retains in-frame clones only, with some absent. The sample includes 100,000 to 150,000 clones, 75% to 90% of them seen just once. Material: peripheral blood, obtained on day 0 of AZD1222 vaccination. The receptors here all came from an adult in good health. The CDR3 runs from the conserved cysteine through the conserved F or W. Each record gives: D gene, J gene, clone size, V gene, CDR3 DNA, CDR3 protein. The D gene is left open where the match is weak. Not all rows give a size; the values are once, few, many and, for expanded clones, a class.

D: -
J: TRBJ2-7
size: -
V: TRBV7-2
DNA: TGTGCCAGCAGCTCGGTGGGCCCCGGCGGGGAGCAGTACTTC
CDR3: CASSSVGPGGEQYF

D: -
J: TRBJ1-5
size: -
V: TRBV6-5
DNA: TGTGCCAGCACCCCACAGGGAGGCGGCAATCAGCCCCAGCATTTT
CDR3: CASTPQGGGNQPQHF

D: TRBD1
J: TRBJ2-7
size: -
V: TRBV10-1
DNA: TGCGCCAGCATCACATCCCGGGACAGGGGGCCCGAGCAGTACTTC
CDR3: CASITSRDRGPEQYF

D: -
J: TRBJ2-1
size: -
V: TRBV12-5
DNA: TGTGCTAGTGGTTATGACACTACTGCCAATGAGCAGTTCTTC
CDR3: CASGYDTTANEQFF

D: -
J: TRBJ1-1
size: -
V: TRBV19
DNA: TGTGCCAGTAGTATAACCGGGGGAGGAACTGAAGCTTTCTTT
CDR3: CASSITGGGTEAFF

D: -
J: TRBJ1-2
size: -
V: TRBV5-1
DNA: TGCGCCAGCAGCTTGAGTGAGGGGTCCTATGGCTACACCTTC
CDR3: CASSLSEGSYGYTF

D: -
J: TRBJ2-7
size: many
V: TRBV4-1
DNA: TGCGCCAGCAGCCTCCAGTTGGACTACGAGCAGTACTTC
CDR3: CASSLQLDYEQYF

D: TRBD1
J: TRBJ1-4
size: few
V: TRBV25-1
DNA: TGTGCCAGCAGGGAAACAGGGGAGGAAAAACTGTTTTTT
CDR3: CASRETGEEKLFF

D: -
J: TRBJ2-1
size: -
V: TRBV18
DNA: TGTGCCAGCTCCCCCGGAGTGGGGGCCTACAATGAGCAGTTCTTC
CDR3: CASSPGVGAYNEQFF

D: TRBD2
J: TRBJ2-3
size: -
V: TRBV28
DNA: TGTGCCAGCACTCGACTAGCGGGGGGTAGGACAGATACGCAGTATTTT
CDR3: CASTRLAGGRTDTQYF